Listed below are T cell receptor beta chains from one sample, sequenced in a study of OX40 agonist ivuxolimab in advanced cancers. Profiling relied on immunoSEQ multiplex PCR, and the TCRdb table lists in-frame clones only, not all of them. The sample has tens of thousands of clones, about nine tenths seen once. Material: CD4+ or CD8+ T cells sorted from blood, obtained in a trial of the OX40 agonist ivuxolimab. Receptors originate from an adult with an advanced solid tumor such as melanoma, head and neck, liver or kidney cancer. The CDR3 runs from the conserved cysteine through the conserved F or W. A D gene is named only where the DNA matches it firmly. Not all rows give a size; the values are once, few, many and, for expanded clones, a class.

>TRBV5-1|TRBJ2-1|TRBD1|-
TGCGCCAGCAGCCGGGACAGGCTCTCTAATGAGCAGTTCTTC
CASSRDRLSNEQFF
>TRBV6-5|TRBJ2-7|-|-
TGTGCCAGCAGTTATAGTAGGGGGTCCTACGAGCAGTACTTC
CASSYSRGSYEQYF
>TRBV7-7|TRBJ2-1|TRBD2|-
TGTGCCACCTACGGGGCTAGCGGGAGCTATGAGCAGTTCTTC
CATYGASGSYEQFF
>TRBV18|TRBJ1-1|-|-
TGTGCCAGCTCACCGCAACTAACCGAAGCTTTCTTT
CASSPQLTEAFF
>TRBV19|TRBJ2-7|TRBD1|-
TGTGCCAGTAGCAGGGGACAGGGTTACGAGCAGTACTTC
CASSRGQGYEQYF
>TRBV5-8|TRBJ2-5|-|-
TGTGCCAGCAGCTTGGAGCTCCGGGCAGAGACCCAGTACTTC
CASSLELRAETQYF
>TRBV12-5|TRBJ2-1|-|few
TGTGCTAGTGGTTTGGGCCTCCAGGGGTACAATGAGCAGTTCTTC
CASGLGLQGYNEQFF
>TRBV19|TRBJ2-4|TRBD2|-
TGTGCCAGTACCCCAATACCGGTAACTAGCGGGACAGCCAAAAACATTCAGTACTTC
CASTPIPVTSGTAKNIQYF
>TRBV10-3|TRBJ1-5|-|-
TGTGCCATCAGGGAAGGGAATCAGCCCCAGCATTTT
CAIREGNQPQHF
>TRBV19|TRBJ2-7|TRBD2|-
TGTGCCACCAAACTAGCGGGAGGATCTGTAGGGTACGAGCAGTACTTC
CATKLAGGSVGYEQYF
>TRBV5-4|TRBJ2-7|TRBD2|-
TGTGCCAGCAGCTTGCCCGGACTAGGCTACGAGCAGTACTTC
CASSLPGLGYEQYF
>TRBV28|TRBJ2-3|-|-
TGTGCCAGCAGTCACATACAGGGCCTAGGCACAGATACGCAGTATTTT
CASSHIQGLGTDTQYF
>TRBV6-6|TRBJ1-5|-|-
TGTGCCAGCAGTGGGGGGAATAGCAATCAGCCCCAGCATTTT
CASSGGNSNQPQHF
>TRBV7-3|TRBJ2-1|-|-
TGTGCCAGCAGCCCCCCCTCGGTGAATGAGCAGTTCTTC
CASSPPSVNEQFF
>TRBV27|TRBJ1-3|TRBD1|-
TGTGCCAGCGAACAGGGGGCGGCTGGAAACACCATATATTTT
CASEQGAAGNTIYF
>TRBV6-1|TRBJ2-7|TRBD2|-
TGTGCCAGCAGGCCGACTAGCGGGCGAGGAGAGCAGTACTTC
CASRPTSGRGEQYF
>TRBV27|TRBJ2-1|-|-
TGTGCCAGCAGTTTAAAGAGCGGATCCTACAATGAGCAGTTCTTC
CASSLKSGSYNEQFF
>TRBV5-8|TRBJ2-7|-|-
TGTGCCAGCAGCTTAGGGCAGAGCTACTCCTACGAGCAGTACTTC
CASSLGQSYSYEQYF
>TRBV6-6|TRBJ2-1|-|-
TGTGCCAGCAGAATCGGGACCAAAGGGGGTGAGCAGTTCTTC
CASRIGTKGGEQFF
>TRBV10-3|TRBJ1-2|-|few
TGTGCCGGGACAAGGGACACGAGCTATGGCTACACCTTC
CAGTRDTSYGYTF
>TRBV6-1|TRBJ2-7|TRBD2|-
TGTGCCAGCCGGGACTATATCTACGAGCAGTACTTC
CASRDYIYEQYF
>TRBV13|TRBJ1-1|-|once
TGTGCCAGCAGTGGCGGGAACACTGAAGCTTTCTTT
CASSGGNTEAFF
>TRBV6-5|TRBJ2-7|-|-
TGTGCCAGCAGCCAGCAGTACTTC
CASSQQYF
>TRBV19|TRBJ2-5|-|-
TGTGCCAGCGCCGGAGAGTTCCAAGAGACCCAGTACTTC
CASAGEFQETQYF
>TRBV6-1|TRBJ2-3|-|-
TGTGCCAGCAGTGAAAGTTGGGCAGGGAGCACAGATACGCAGTATTTT
CASSESWAGSTDTQYF
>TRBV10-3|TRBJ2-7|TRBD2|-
TGTGCCGCCCAAGGGGTAGCGGGATTTTACGAGCAGTACTTC
CAAQGVAGFYEQYF
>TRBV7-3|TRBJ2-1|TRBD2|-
TGTGCCAGCAGCTTACGCCTAGCGGGAGCGAATGAGCAGTTCTTC
CASSLRLAGANEQFF
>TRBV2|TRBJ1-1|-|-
TGTGCCAGCAGTGCTTCCCCTACAAGGAACACTGAAGCTTTCTTT
CASSASPTRNTEAFF
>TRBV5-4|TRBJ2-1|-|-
TGTGCCAGCAGCCGGGGAGGATCGGGTGAGCAGTTCTTC
CASSRGGSGEQFF
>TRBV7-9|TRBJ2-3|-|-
TGTGCCAGCAGCCCCGAGGGCGGCCAGGTGGATACGCAGTATTTT
CASSPEGGQVDTQYF
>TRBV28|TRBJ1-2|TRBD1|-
TGTGCCAGCAGTTCCCAGGGGGCTAGGTATGGCTACACCTTC
CASSSQGARYGYTF
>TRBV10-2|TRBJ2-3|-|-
TGCGCCAGCAGCCCGCAGGGAGATACGCAGTATTTT
CASSPQGDTQYF
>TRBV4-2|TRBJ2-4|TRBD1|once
TGTGCCAGCAGCCAAGGGGGGACAGGGAGGGCCAAAAACATTCAGTACTTC
CASSQGGTGRAKNIQYF
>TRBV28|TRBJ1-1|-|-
TGTGCCAGCTTTCCACAGATAAACACTGAAGCTTTCTTT
CASFPQINTEAFF
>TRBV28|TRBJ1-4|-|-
TGTGCCAGCAGTTTACTGGAGCTAAGGACCCCTGACGAAAAACTGTTTTTT
CASSLLELRTPDEKLFF
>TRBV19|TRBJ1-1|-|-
TGTGCCAGTAGGGCAGGGGAGGGCCTGAGGGACGTCGAAGCTTTCTTT
CASRAGEGLRDVEAFF
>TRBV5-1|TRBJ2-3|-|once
TGCGCCAGCAGCTTGGACGGGTATACGCAGTATTTT
CASSLDGYTQYF
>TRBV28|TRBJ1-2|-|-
TGTGCCAGCAGTACTGTCGGGACGGCTTTATATGGCTACACCTTC
CASSTVGTALYGYTF
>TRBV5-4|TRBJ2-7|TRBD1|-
TGTGCCAGCAGCTTTTCAGTACAGGACAGGGCGGCCGAGCAGTACTTC
CASSFSVQDRAAEQYF
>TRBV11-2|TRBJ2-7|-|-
TGTGCCAGCAGCTTAGATCCAGGGGCCTCCTACGAGCAGTACTTC
CASSLDPGASYEQYF
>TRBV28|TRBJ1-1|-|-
TGTGCCAGCAGTAAGGGAGGACAGATGAACACTGAAGCTTTCTTT
CASSKGGQMNTEAFF